The next 4 T cell receptor beta chains were all read from a single sample in a study of blood T cell repertoires in COVID-19. TCRdb keeps only in-frame clones here, not all; method: immunoSEQ multiplex PCR. The sample holds approximately 290,000 clones, approximately 90% seen once. Sequencing input: peripheral blood. The receptors stem from a man younger than 35 with active or convalescent COVID-19.

The chain combines TRBV28 with TRBJ2-1, with D tentatively TRBD2 (6 bases). CDR1 is MDHEN, CDR2 SYDVKM, per germline. This CDR3 comprises 14 residues. V shed 5 bases and J shed 4 bases, with 12 bases lying between them. The CDR3 protein is CASSEEGGYNEQFF. CDR3 bases: TGTGCCAGCAGTGAGGAGGGCGGTTACAATGAGCAGTTCTTC.

CDR3 region: CASSSTATNEKLFF. The CDR3 DNA reads TGTGCCAGCAGCTCCACTGCAACTAATGAAAAACTGTTTTTT. This chain uses TRBV3-1 (or the pseudogene TRBV3-2) with TRBJ1-4; D not certain. Looked up from germline, CDR1 is LGHDT and CDR2 is YNNKEL (reference sequence). V gave up 5 bases and J gave up 0 bases, with 7 bases separating them. The CDR3 length is 14 residues.

The rearrangement links TRBV10-3 to TRBJ2-1; a possible D gene is TRBD2 (6 bases). Germline CDR1 ENHRY, CDR2 SYGVKD. The V and J ends lost 10 bases and 2 bases respectively, with 18 bases between them. The CDR3 length is 15 residues. This CDR3 reads CATTSGLTAYNEQFF. CDR3 nucleotides: TGTGCCACCACTTCAGGACTAACAGCCTACAATGAGCAGTTCTTC.

The chain couples TRBV9 to TRBJ2-3; TRBD2 is a possible D gene (5 bases). The germline gives CDR1 SGDLS, CDR2 YYNGEE. Between the trimmed V and J ends, which lost 2 bases and 2 bases, there was a span of 9 bases. The CDR3 totals 14 residues. CDR3 residues: CASSVRGYTDTQYF. CDR3 coding DNA: TGTGCCAGCAGCGTCCGGGGATACACAGATACGCAGTATTTT.